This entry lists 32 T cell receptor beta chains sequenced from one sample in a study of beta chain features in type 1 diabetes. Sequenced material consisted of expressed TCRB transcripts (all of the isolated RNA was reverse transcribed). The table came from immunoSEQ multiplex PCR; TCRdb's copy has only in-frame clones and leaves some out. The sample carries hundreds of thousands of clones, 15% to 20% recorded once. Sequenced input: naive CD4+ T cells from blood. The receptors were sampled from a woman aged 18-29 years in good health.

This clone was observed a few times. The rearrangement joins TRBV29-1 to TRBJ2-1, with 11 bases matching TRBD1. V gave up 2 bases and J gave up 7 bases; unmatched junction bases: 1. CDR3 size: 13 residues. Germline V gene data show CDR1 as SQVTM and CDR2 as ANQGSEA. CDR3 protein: CSVERDRGNEQFF. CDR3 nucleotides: TGCAGCGTTGAACGGGACAGGGGGAATGAGCAGTTCTTC.

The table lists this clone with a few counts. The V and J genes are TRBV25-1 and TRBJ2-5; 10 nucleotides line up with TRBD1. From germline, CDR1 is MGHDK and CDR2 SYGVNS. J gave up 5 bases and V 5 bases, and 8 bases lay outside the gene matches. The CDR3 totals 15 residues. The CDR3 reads CASSIRTGGIETQYF. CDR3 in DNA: TGTGCCAGCAGTATAAGGACAGGGGGAATTGAGACCCAGTACTTC.

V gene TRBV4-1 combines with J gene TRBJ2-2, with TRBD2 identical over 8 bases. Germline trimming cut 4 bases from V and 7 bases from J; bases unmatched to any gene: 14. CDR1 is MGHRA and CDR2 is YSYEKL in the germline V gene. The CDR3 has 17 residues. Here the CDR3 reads CASSPRRAGTRDGELFF. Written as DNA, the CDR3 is TGCGCCAGCAGCCCTAGGAGAGCAGGGACTAGGGACGGGGAGCTGTTTTTT.

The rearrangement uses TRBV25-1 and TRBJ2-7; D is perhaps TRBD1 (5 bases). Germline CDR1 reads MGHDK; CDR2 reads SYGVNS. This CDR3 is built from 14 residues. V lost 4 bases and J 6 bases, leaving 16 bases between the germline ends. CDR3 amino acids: CASSGDSFVAEQYF. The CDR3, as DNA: TGTGCCAGCAGTGGCGACAGTTTCGTCGCCGAGCAGTACTTC.

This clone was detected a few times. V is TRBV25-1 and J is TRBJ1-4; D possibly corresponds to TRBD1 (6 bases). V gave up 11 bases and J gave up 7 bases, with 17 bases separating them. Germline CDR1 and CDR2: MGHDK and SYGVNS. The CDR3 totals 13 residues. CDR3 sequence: CASLGRGTEKLFF. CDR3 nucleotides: TGTGCCTCCCTCGGCAGGGGAACTGAAAAACTGTTTTTT.

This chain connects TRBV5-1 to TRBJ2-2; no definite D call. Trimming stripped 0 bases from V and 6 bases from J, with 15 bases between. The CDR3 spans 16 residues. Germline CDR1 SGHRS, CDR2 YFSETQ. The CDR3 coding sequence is TGCGCCAGCAGCTTGGAGACCTCTAGTTACGCCGGGGAGCTGTTTTTT. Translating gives CASSLETSSYAGELFF.

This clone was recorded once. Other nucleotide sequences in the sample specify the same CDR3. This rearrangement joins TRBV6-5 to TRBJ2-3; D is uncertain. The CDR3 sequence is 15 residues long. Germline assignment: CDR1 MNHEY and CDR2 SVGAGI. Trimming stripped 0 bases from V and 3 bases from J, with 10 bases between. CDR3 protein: CASSYSGKLTDTQYF. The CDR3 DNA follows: TGTGCCAGCAGTTACTCAGGGAAATTAACAGATACGCAGTATTTT.

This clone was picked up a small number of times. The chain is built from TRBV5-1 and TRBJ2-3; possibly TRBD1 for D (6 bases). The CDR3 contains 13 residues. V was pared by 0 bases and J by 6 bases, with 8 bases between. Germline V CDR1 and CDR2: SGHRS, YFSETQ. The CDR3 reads CASSLGQGDTQYF. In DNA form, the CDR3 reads TGCGCCAGCAGCTTGGGGCAGGGGGATACGCAGTATTTT.

The CDR3 here is CASSQAGTLREQFF. The CDR3 nucleotides are TGTGCCAGCAGTCAGGCCGGGACACTAAGGGAGCAGTTCTTC. The gene calls are TRBV28 and TRBJ2-1, with D possibly matching TRBD1 (6 bases). Germline V gene data show CDR1 as MDHEN and CDR2 as SYDVKM. The CDR3 loop spans 14 amino acids. Trimming took 5 bases from V and 10 from J, leaving 18 bases between them.

CDR3 bases: TGTGCCAGCAGTGAAAGGGGGCGGGCCGCACGCTATGGCTACACCTTC. Residues: CASSERGRAARYGYTF. The chain uses TRBV2 and TRBJ1-2; 7 bases map to TRBD1. The CDR3 loop spans 16 amino acids. Trimming at V came to 2 bases and at J to 4 bases, leaving 10 bases not matched to a gene. Looked up from germline, CDR1 is SNHLY and CDR2 is FYNNEI. Combining the CDR3 with reference TRBV2 and TRBJ1-2 gives the whole variable domain EPEVTQTPSHQVTQMGQEVILRCVPISNHLYFYWYRQILGQKVEFLVSFYNNEISEKSEIFDDQFSVERPDGSNFTLKIRSTKLEDSAMYFCASSERGRAARYGYTFGSGTRLTVV.

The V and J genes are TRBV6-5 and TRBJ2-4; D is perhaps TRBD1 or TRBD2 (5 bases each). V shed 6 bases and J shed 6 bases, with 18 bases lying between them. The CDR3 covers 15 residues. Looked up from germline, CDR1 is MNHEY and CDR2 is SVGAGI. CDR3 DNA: TGTGCCAGCAGCTCCTCGGCTGGGGGTAGAAACATTCAGTACTTC. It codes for CASSSSAGGRNIQYF.

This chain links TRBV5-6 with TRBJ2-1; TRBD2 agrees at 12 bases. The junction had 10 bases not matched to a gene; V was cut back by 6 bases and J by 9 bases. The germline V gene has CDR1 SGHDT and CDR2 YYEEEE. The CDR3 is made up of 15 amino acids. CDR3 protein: CASTWAASGRGEQFF. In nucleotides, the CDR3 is TGTGCCAGCACCTGGGCCGCTAGCGGGAGGGGTGAGCAGTTCTTC.

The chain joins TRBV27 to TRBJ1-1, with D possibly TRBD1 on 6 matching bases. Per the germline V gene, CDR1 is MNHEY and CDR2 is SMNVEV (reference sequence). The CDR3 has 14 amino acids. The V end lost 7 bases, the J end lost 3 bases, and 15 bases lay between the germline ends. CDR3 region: CASNRIGQYTEAFF. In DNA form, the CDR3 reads TGTGCCAGCAACCGGATAGGACAGTACACTGAAGCTTTCTTT.

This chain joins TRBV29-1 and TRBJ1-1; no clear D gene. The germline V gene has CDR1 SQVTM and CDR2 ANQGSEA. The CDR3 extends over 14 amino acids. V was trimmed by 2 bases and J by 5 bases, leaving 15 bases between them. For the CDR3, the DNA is TGCAGCGTTGAATTGCGGCTAACTCGGACTGAAGCTTTCTTT. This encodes CSVELRLTRTEAFF.

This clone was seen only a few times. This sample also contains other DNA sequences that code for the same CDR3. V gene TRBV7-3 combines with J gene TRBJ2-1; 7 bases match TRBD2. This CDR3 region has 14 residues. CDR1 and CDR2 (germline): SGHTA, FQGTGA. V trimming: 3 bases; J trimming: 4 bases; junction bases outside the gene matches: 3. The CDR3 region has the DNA TGTGCCAGCAGCTTGGGGCGGGAGTACAATGAGCAGTTCTTC. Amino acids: CASSLGREYNEQFF.

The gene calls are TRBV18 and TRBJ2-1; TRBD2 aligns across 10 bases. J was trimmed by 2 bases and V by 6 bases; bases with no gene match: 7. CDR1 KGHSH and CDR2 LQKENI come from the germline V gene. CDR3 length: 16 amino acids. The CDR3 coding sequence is TGTGCCAGCTCCCCTGTCACTAGCGGGACCTACAATGAGCAGTTCTTC. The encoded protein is CASSPVTSGTYNEQFF.

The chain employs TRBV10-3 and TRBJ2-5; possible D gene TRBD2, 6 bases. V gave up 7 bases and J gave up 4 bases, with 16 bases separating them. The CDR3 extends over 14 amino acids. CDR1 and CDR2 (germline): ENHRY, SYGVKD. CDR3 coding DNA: TGTGCCATCAAAGGCGGGACCTCTTCAGAGACCCAGTACTTC. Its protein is CAIKGGTSSETQYF.

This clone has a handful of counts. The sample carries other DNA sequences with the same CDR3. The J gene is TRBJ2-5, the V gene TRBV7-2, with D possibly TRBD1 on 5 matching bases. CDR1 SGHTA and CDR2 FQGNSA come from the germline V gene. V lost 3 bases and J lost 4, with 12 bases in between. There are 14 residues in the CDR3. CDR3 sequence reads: CASSLGRLGETQYF. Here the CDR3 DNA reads TGTGCCAGCAGCTTGGGGCGTCTCGGAGAGACCCAGTACTTC.

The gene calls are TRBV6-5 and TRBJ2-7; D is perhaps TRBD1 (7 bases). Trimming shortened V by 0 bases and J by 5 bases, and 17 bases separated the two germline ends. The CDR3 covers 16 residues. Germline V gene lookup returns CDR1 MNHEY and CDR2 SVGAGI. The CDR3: CASSYSRRGRADEQYF. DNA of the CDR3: TGTGCCAGCAGTTACTCTCGGAGGGGGCGAGCAGACGAGCAGTACTTC.

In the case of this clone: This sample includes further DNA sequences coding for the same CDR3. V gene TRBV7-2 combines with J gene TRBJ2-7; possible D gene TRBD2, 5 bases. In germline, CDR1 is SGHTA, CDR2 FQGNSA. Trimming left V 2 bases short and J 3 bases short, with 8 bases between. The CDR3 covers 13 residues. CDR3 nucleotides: TGTGCCAGCAGCTTATCCGGGGTCTACGAGCAGTACTTC. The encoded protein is CASSLSGVYEQYF.

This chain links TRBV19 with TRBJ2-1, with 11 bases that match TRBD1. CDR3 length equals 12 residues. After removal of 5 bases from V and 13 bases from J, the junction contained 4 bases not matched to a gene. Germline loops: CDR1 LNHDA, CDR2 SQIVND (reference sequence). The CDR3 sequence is CASSRDRGIQFF. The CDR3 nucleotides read TGTGCCAGTAGTCGGGACAGGGGGATCCAGTTCTTC.

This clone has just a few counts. The CDR3 loop is CASSGVDQRYNEQFF. As DNA, the CDR3 is TGTGCCAGCAGTGGGGTCGACCAGCGGTACAATGAGCAGTTCTTC. The chain uses TRBV6-1 and TRBJ2-1; TRBD2 is a possible D gene (5 bases). Trimming left V 4 bases short and J 4 bases short, with 14 bases between. CDR3 length equals 15 residues. From germline, CDR1 is MNHNS and CDR2 SASEGT.

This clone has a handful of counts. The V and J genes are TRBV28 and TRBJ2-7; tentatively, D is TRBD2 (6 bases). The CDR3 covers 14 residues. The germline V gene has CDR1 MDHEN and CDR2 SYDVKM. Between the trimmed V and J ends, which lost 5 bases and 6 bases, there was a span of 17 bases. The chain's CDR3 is CASSPAGSRREQYF. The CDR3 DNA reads TGTGCCAGCAGTCCGGCGGGAAGTAGACGCGAGCAGTACTTC. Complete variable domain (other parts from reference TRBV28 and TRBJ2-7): DVKVTQSSRYLVKRTGEKVFLECVQDMDHENMFWYRQDPGLGLRLIYFSYDVKMKEKGDIPEGYSVSREKKERFSLILESASTNQTSMYLCASSPAGSRREQYFGPGTRLTVT.

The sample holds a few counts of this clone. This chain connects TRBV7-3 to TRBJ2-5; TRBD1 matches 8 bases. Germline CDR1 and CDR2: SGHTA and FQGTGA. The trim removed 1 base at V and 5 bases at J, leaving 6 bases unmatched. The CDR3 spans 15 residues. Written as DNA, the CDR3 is TGTGCCAGCAGCTTAAGGGCAGGGGGCGGGGAGACCCAGTACTTC. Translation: CASSLRAGGGETQYF.

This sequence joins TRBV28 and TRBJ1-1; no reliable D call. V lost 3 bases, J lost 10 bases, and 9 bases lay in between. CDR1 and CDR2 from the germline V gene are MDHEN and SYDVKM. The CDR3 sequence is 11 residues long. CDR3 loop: CASSFTGGAFF. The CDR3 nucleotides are TGTGCCAGCAGTTTCACCGGTGGAGCTTTCTTT.

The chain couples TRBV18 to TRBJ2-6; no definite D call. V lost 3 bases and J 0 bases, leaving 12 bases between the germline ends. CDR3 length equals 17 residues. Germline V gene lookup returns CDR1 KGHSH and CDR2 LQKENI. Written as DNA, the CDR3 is TGTGCCAGCTCACCGGGTGGGCAGAGCTCTGGGGCCAACGTCCTGACTTTC. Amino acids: CASSPGGQSSGANVLTF.

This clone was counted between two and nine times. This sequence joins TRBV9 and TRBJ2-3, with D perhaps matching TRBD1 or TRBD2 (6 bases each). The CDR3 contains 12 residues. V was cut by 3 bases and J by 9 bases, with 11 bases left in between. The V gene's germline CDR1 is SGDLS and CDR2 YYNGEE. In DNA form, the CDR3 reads TGTGCCAGCAGCGCCCAAGGGGGGACGCAGTATTTT. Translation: CASSAQGGTQYF. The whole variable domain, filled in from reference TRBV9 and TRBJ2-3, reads DSGVTQTPKHLITATGQRVTLRCSPRSGDLSVYWYQQSLDQGLQFLIQYYNGEERAKGNILERFSAQQFPDLHSELNLSSLELGDSALYFCASSAQGGTQYFGPGTRLTVL.

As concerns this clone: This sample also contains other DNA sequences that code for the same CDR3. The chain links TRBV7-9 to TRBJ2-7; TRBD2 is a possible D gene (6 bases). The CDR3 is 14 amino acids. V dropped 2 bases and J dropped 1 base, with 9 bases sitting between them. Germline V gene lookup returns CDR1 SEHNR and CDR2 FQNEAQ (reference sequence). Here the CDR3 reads CASSLLATSYEQYF. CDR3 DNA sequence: TGTGCCAGCAGCTTACTAGCGACATCCTACGAGCAGTACTTC.

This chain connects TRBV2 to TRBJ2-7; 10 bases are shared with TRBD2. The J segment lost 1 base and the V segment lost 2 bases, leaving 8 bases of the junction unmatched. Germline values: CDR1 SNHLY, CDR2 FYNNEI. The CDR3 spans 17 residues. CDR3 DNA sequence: TGTGCCAGCAGTGAAAGGCTAGCGGGAGCCTTATCCTACGAGCAGTACTTC. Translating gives CASSERLAGALSYEQYF.

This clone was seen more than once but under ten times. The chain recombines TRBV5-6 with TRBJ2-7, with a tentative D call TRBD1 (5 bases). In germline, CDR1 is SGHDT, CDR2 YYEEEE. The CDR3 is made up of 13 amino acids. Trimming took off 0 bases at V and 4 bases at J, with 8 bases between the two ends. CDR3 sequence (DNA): TGTGCCAGCAGCTTGGCAAGGGGATACGAGCAGTACTTC. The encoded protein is CASSLARGYEQYF.

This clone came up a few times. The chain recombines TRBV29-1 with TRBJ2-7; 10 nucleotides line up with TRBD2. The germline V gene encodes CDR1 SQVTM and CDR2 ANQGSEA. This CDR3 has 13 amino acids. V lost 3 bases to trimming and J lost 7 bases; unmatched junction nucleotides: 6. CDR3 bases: TGCAGCGTTGAGAGCGGGAGGGCTCGGGAGCAGTACTTC. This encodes CSVESGRAREQYF.

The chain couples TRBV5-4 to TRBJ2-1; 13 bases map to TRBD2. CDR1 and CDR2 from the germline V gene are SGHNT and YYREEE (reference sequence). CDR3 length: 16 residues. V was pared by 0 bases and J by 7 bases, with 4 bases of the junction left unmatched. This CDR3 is CASSLGTSGRANEQFF. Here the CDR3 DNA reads TGTGCCAGCAGCTTGGGAACTAGCGGGAGGGCGAATGAGCAGTTCTTC. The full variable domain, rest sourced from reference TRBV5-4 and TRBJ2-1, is ETGVTQSPTHLIKTRGQQVTLRCSSQSGHNTVSWYQQALGQGPQFIFQYYREEENGRGNFPPRFSGLQFPNYSSELNVNALELDDSALYLCASSLGTSGRANEQFFGPGTRLTVL.